The source of this T cell receptor (beta chain) is a study of regulatory T cells in long-lasting Graves disease. Sequencing libraries for TCR beta were prepared with iRepertoire HTBI primers and Arm-PCR of CDR3 regions. TCRdb re-called the multiplex PCR reads through MiXCR, storing one row per CDR3 protein. The table records 420,000 or so distinct CDR3 sequences, roughly 15% of them present only once. This clonotype was recorded at least ten times. Time point here: newly diagnosed GD, antithyroid drugs for less than 3 months. Extracted PBMC RNA gave rise to the TCR library. V was clipped by 6 bases and J by 3 bases; unmatched bases: 5. The CDR3 is 16 amino acids. The germline V gene encodes CDR1 SGHTA and CDR2 FQGNSA. The same sample was also studied in work on T cells in Graves' hyperthyroidism and ophthalmopathy.

This chain uses TRBV7-2 with TRBJ2-1; 13 bases align to TRBD2. The sequencing here drew on peripheral blood mononuclear cells (PBMCs), taken at new diagnosis, from a patient treated with antithyroid drugs. The receptor was isolated from a woman aged 18 to 35 with Graves disease. CDR3 region: CASRDRTSGSYNEQFF. Here the CDR3 DNA reads TGTGCCAGCAGGGATAGGACTAGCGGGAGCTACAATGAGCAGTTCTTC.